A single T cell receptor beta chain is shown here with its context. V was shortened by 6 bases and J by 7 bases, with 19 bases between the two germline ends. This CDR3 contains 14 residues. CDR1 SQVTM and CDR2 ANQGSEA come from the germline V gene. In the source study's methods: By means of reference gene primer amplification, nucleated cell counts were estimated. TCRdb's copy holds only in-frame clones and misses some; the assay was immunoSEQ multiplex PCR. Clone size and the V and J calls come from that table; the DNA yielded D and trimming. The repertoire holds more than 110,000 clones, with 80% to 85% as singletons. The sample belongs to a study of blood T cell repertoires in COVID-19. Whole-study context: Samples came from the United States, Italy and Spain, spanning acute and convalescent COVID-19. Nucleic acid was either cDNA or gDNA, and it came from T cells, B-cell-depleted T cells, or PBMCs.

The receptor's source is a woman aged 55-69 years with acute or convalescent COVID-19. The rearrangement joins TRBV29-1 to TRBJ1-5; the D gene is possibly TRBD1 (5 bases). The sequenced sample was peripheral blood. In DNA, the CDR3 is TGCAGCGTGCAAAACCAGGGTTGGGGACAGCCCCAGCATTTT. Translating gives CSVQNQGWGQPQHF.